These 17 T cell receptor beta chains originate from one sample sequenced in a study of blood T cell repertoires in COVID-19. TCRdb's table, derived via immunoSEQ multiplex PCR, lists solely in-frame clones and lacks some. Among roughly 200,000 clones listed, about 88% were seen once. Sequenced: PBMCs or T cells enriched from blood (not recorded which). These receptors all stem from a young woman who had been exposed to COVID-19.

The rearrangement uses TRBV30 and TRBJ2-2, with TRBD2 matching over 8 bases. This CDR3 region has 14 residues. Trimming cost V 1 base and J 5 bases; bases outside gene matches: 3. The germline V gene has CDR1 GTSNPN and CDR2 SVGIG (reference sequence). The CDR3 region has the DNA TGTGCCTGGAGTGGACGCGGGGGGACCGGGGAGCTGTTTTTT. Translation gives CAWSGRGGTGELFF.

The chain links TRBV12-3 or TRBV12-4 to TRBJ2-5; maybe TRBD1 (6 bases). The V end lost 4 bases, the J end lost 4 bases, and 10 bases lay between the germline ends. The length of the CDR3 is 13 residues. Here the CDR3 reads CASSYGTPETQYF. The CDR3 region has the DNA TGTGCCAGCAGTTACGGGACACCAGAGACCCAGTACTTC.

V usage is TRBV19 and J usage is TRBJ1-1; TRBD1 aligns across 7 bases. The CDR3 is 14 amino acids. Germline V gene data show CDR1 as LNHDA and CDR2 as SQIVND (reference sequence). J lost 4 bases, V lost 6 bases, and 8 bases had no gene match. For the CDR3, the DNA is TGTGCCAGTAGACACACAGGGGCGCCCACTGAAGCTTTCTTT. Its translation: CASRHTGAPTEAFF.

The chain carries TRBV19 and TRBJ2-5; possible D gene TRBD1, 6 bases. The germline gives CDR1 LNHDA, CDR2 SQIVND (reference sequence). The V end lost 5 bases, the J end lost 1 base, and 11 bases lay between the germline ends. The CDR3 consists of 14 residues. The CDR3 region has the DNA TGTGCCAGTAGTGCCCTGGACAGCCAAGAGACCCAGTACTTC. It translates to CASSALDSQETQYF.

V and J are TRBV29-1 and TRBJ1-2, with TRBD1 matching over 7 bases. The CDR3 is 14 amino acids. Looked up from germline, CDR1 is SQVTM and CDR2 is ANQGSEA. With V trimmed by 3 bases and J by 5 bases, 9 bases remained unmatched. CDR3 loop: CSVEAQGQVYGYTF. The CDR3 nucleotides read TGCAGCGTTGAGGCACAGGGGCAGGTTTATGGCTACACCTTC.

This chain uses TRBV7-2 with TRBJ2-5, with 14 bases aligning to TRBD2. Germline V lookup: CDR1 SGHTA, CDR2 FQGNSA. V lost 1 base and J lost 4; bases outside the gene matches: 5. This CDR3 has 17 amino acids. The CDR3 DNA follows: TGTGCCAGCAGCTTAGGACTAGCGGGGGGGCTTGGAGAGACCCAGTACTTC. Translated, it gives CASSLGLAGGLGETQYF.

The V and J genes are TRBV29-1 and TRBJ1-5; no reliable D call. From germline, CDR1 is SQVTM and CDR2 ANQGSEA. The CDR3 has 16 amino acids. V lost 4 bases, J lost 9 bases, and 25 bases lay in between. The CDR3 is CSVGELRDAGGGPQHF. CDR3 nucleotide sequence: TGCAGCGTTGGGGAATTACGGGATGCCGGCGGTGGGCCCCAGCATTTT.

V is TRBV10-3 and J is TRBJ1-2; D perhaps matches TRBD1 (5 bases). Between the trimmed V and J ends, which lost 3 bases and 7 bases, there was a span of 15 bases. This CDR3 comprises 14 residues. Germline-derived CDR1 and CDR2 are ENHRY and SYGVKD. CDR3 bases: TGTGCCATCAGTGATCAGGGTTACGTCGGTGGCTACACCTTC. Translating it yields CAISDQGYVGGYTF.

This clone was seen only once. This rearrangement joins TRBV9 to TRBJ2-3; 9 nucleotides agree with TRBD1. Trimming removed 4 bases from V and 2 bases from J; junction bases left unmatched: 5. The germline V gene has CDR1 SGDLS and CDR2 YYNGEE. The CDR3 has 15 amino acids. The CDR3 DNA reads as TGTGCCAGCAGCAGCCGGGACAGGGACACAGATACGCAGTATTTT. Translated, it gives CASSSRDRDTDTQYF.

V is TRBV15 and J is TRBJ2-7; D might be TRBD1 (8 bases). The V end was cut by 5 bases, the J end by 6 bases, with 17 bases between. This CDR3 contains 14 residues. CDR1 is LNHNV and CDR2 is YYDKDF in the germline V gene (reference sequence). Written as DNA, the CDR3 is TGTGCCACCAGCTGGGGAACAGGGGGGGGCGAGCAGTACTTC. This gives the protein CATSWGTGGGEQYF.

This sequence joins TRBV9 and TRBJ1-3, with TRBD1 as a possible D gene (5 bases). V shed 0 bases and J shed 4 bases, with 11 bases lying between them. Germline V gene data show CDR1 as SGDLS and CDR2 as YYNGEE. The CDR3 contains 15 residues. Here the CDR3 reads CASSVAAGPGNTIYF. The CDR3 DNA is TGTGCCAGCAGCGTAGCGGCAGGGCCCGGAAACACCATATATTTT.

The V call is TRBV3-1 (or the pseudogene TRBV3-2), the J call TRBJ1-6; TRBD1 aligns across 9 bases. V shed 3 bases and J 9 bases; nucleotides not matched to a gene: 6. This CDR3 has 15 amino acids. CDR1 and CDR2 (germline): LGHDT, YNNKEL (reference sequence). Here the CDR3 reads CASSQEDRGGSPLHF. The CDR3 DNA is TGTGCCAGCAGCCAGGAGGACAGGGGAGGTTCACCCCTCCACTTT.

The gene calls are TRBV18 and TRBJ1-2, with 7 bases aligning to TRBD1. The germline V gene has CDR1 KGHSH and CDR2 LQKENI. There are 15 residues in the CDR3. After removal of 6 bases from V and 3 bases from J, the junction contained 10 bases not matched to a gene. The CDR3 DNA sequence: TGTGCCAGCTCGCCGCTTCCAGGGGGAGACTATGGCTACACCTTC. It translates to CASSPLPGGDYGYTF.

This chain joins TRBV27 and TRBJ1-2; D is perhaps TRBD1 (6 bases). Trimming took off 2 bases at V and 7 bases at J, with 14 bases between the two ends. This CDR3 spans 14 amino acids. Looked up from germline, CDR1 is MNHEY and CDR2 is SMNVEV (reference sequence). This CDR3 is CASSLRQVGSGYTF. In DNA, the CDR3 is TGTGCCAGCAGTTTAAGACAGGTGGGGAGTGGCTACACCTTC.

In DNA, the CDR3 is TGTGCCAGTAGTGGACCGCCGCCGGGGAAAGCTTTCTTT. Encoded protein: CASSGPPPGKAFF. The rearrangement uses TRBV19 and TRBJ1-1; D gene uncertain. The germline V gene has CDR1 LNHDA and CDR2 SQIVND (reference sequence). Trimming removed 5 bases from V and 9 bases from J, with 16 bases in between. This CDR3 has 13 amino acids.

V and J are TRBV19 and TRBJ2-1, with TRBD1 identical over 7 bases. This CDR3 spans 14 amino acids. The V gene end was trimmed by 3 bases and the J gene end by 6 bases; junction bases not matched to a gene: 5. Looked up from germline, CDR1 is LNHDA and CDR2 is SQIVND (reference sequence). CDR3: CASSITGTANEQFF. CDR3 DNA sequence: TGTGCCAGTAGTATTACTGGGACAGCCAATGAGCAGTTCTTC.

The gene calls are TRBV19 and TRBJ2-3; TRBD1 is a possible D gene (6 bases). Germline V gene lookup returns CDR1 LNHDA and CDR2 SQIVND (reference sequence). Trimming left V 2 bases short and J 0 bases short, with 15 bases between. There are 17 residues in the CDR3. CDR3 DNA sequence: TGTGCCAGTAGTATATTGGGGACACGTGCTAGCACAGATACGCAGTATTTT. Its translation is CASSILGTRASTDTQYF.